The entry that follows covers one TCR beta chain sequence. The target antigen is unknown. This record belongs to a study of cytomegalovirus exposure and HLA in healthy donors. Across the study: Around 89 million unique TCRs from HLA-typed donors made up an early data release. Points from the study as a whole: The study put 150 to 200 TCR beta chains on its list as cytomegalovirus-associated.

The CDR3 spans 16 residues. The J segment lost 3 bases and the V segment lost 2 bases, leaving 2 bases of the junction unmatched. CDR1 and CDR2 (germline): SGHDN, FVKESK. The PCR was carried out with 60 Vbeta primers and 13 Jbeta primers. The table came from immunoSEQ multiplex PCR; TCRdb's copy has only in-frame clones and leaves some out. Of approximately 190,000 clones in the sample, about 85% were seen once. Material for sequencing was PBMCs. This TCR derives from a boy aged 2-15 years in good health and CMV-seronegative. This chain joins TRBV14 and TRBJ2-3; 13 bases align to TRBD2. The DNA for the CDR3 is TGTGCCAGCAGCCAACGACTAGCGGGAGGAACAGATACGCAGTATTTT. It yields the protein CASSQRLAGGTDTQYF.